Presented here are 26 T cell receptor beta chains from one specimen sequenced in a study of blood T cell dynamics during melanoma immunotherapy. Only in-frame clones appear in the TCRdb table, and some are missing; sequencing was by immunoSEQ multiplex PCR. The table has 15,000 to 20,000 clones, over 90% seen once; the top ten hold 0.2% to 0.25%. Regarding time point: week 3, after first cycle of checkpoint inhibitor. The specimen was effector memory CD8+ T cells from blood, collected from a patient treated with checkpoint blockade. The receptor source for this set is a human donor with melanoma.

V and J are TRBV7-6 and TRBJ2-7; D is undetermined. The CDR3 runs to 14 residues. Trimming took off 1 base at V and 0 bases at J, with 7 bases between the two ends. Germline V lookup: CDR1 SGHVS, CDR2 FNYEAQ. The CDR3: CASSLGRTSYEQYF. CDR3 nucleotides: TGTGCCAGCAGCTTAGGGCGGACCTCCTACGAGCAGTACTTC. Full variable domain (missing parts from reference TRBV7-6 and TRBJ2-7): GAGVSQSPRYKVTKRGQDVALRCDPISGHVSLYWYRQALGQGPEFLTYFNYEAQQDKSGLPNDRFSAERPEGSISTLTIQRTEQRDSAMYRCASSLGRTSYEQYFGPGTRLTVT.

J is TRBJ2-7 and V is TRBV6-6, with 8 bases matching TRBD2. Germline V CDR1 and CDR2: MNHNY, SVGAGI (reference sequence). There are 14 residues in the CDR3. The V and J ends lost 5 bases and 2 bases, in that order; junction bases with no gene match: 5. This CDR3 is CASSVSGETYEQYF. Written as DNA, the CDR3 is TGTGCCAGCAGTGTTAGCGGGGAGACCTACGAGCAGTACTTC.

The V and J genes are TRBV19 and TRBJ2-3; D gene unclear. From germline, CDR1 is LNHDA and CDR2 SQIVND (reference sequence). The V end lost 2 bases, the J end lost 6 bases, and 12 bases lay between the germline ends. CDR3 length: 14 residues. CDR3 protein: CASSILTGRDTQYF. The CDR3 bases are TGTGCCAGTAGTATACTAACTGGCCGGGATACGCAGTATTTT.

V is TRBV29-1 and J is TRBJ2-6, with TRBD1 identical over 10 bases. The CDR3 is 16 amino acids. V lost 6 bases and J lost 0; bases outside the gene matches: 5. CDR1 and CDR2 from the germline V gene are SQVTM and ANQGSEA. The CDR3 loop is CSVDDRGPSGANVLTF. The CDR3 coding sequence is TGCAGCGTCGACGACAGGGGGCCCTCTGGGGCCAACGTCCTGACTTTC. The full variable domain, with the rest looked up from reference TRBV29-1 and TRBJ2-6, is SAVISQKPSRDICQRGTSLTIQCQVDSQVTMMFWYRQQPGQSLTLIATANQGSEATYESGFVIDKFPISRPNLTFSTLTVSNMSPEDSSIYLCSVDDRGPSGANVLTFGAGSRLTVL.

The chain combines TRBV7-9 with TRBJ2-1, with TRBD2 matching 11 bases. This CDR3 has 15 amino acids. V lost 5 bases, J lost 4 bases, and 4 bases stayed unmatched. The germline gives CDR1 SEHNR, CDR2 FQNEAQ (reference sequence). The CDR3 coding sequence is TGTGCCAGCAGCCCCCCTAGCGGGAGGTACAATGAGCAGTTCTTC. Translation gives CASSPPSGRYNEQFF.

This chain links TRBV11-2 with TRBJ1-2, with 9 positions matching TRBD1. J lost 4 bases, V lost 5 bases, and 20 bases had no gene match. CDR1 and CDR2 (germline): SGHAT, FQNNGV. The CDR3 extends over 19 amino acids. The CDR3 DNA is TGTGCCAGCAGCCCAGCTCCGTGGACTGCCGACAGGGGGGCCTATGGCTACACCTTC. The encoded protein is CASSPAPWTADRGAYGYTF. Filled out from reference TRBV11-2 and TRBJ1-2, the complete variable domain reads EAGVAQSPRYKIIEKRQSVAFWCNPISGHATLYWYQQILGQGPKLLIQFQNNGVVDDSQLPKDRFSAERLKGVDSTLKIQPAKLEDSAVYLCASSPAPWTADRGAYGYTFGSGTRLTVV.

The chain carries TRBV14 and TRBJ1-1, with D maybe TRBD1 (5 bases). V was clipped by 2 bases and J by 4 bases, with 8 bases between them. Germline V CDR1 and CDR2: SGHDN, FVKESK. The CDR3 length is 13 residues. CDR3 amino acids: CASSQSRVTEAFF. The CDR3 DNA is TGTGCCAGCAGCCAATCCAGGGTCACTGAAGCTTTCTTT.

This clone appeared a single time. The chain carries TRBV21-1 and TRBJ2-7; whether TRBD1, the table's D call, matches the DNA was not checked. TRBV21-1 is a documented pseudogene. This CDR3 has 19 amino acids. CDR3 in amino acids: CASSKLPGPYGTESYEQYF. The DNA for the CDR3 is TGTGCCAGCAGCAAACTCCCCGGCCCATACGGGACAGAGTCCTACGAGCAGTACTTC.

The genes are TRBV5-1 and TRBJ2-7; D might be TRBD1 (6 bases). V gave up 4 bases and J gave up 2 bases, with 13 bases separating them. This CDR3 is 14 amino acids long. CDR1 and CDR2 (germline): SGHRS, YFSETQ. CDR3 region: CASSLRDTAYEQYF. The CDR3, as DNA: TGCGCCAGCAGCCTCCGGGACACAGCCTACGAGCAGTACTTC.

The chain is built from TRBV5-1 and TRBJ2-7; 10 bases are a match to TRBD1. V was pared by 5 bases and J by 0 bases, with 11 bases of the junction left unmatched. CDR3 length equals 17 residues. CDR1 SGHRS and CDR2 YFSETQ come from the germline V gene. The CDR3 loop reads CASSYAPGTGASYEQYF. CDR3 nucleotide sequence: TGCGCCAGCAGTTATGCCCCCGGGACAGGGGCCTCCTACGAGCAGTACTTC.

This rearrangement joins TRBV5-6 to TRBJ2-7, with 7 bases lining up with TRBD1. CDR3 length equals 15 residues. The J segment lost 3 bases and the V segment lost 0 bases, leaving 6 bases of the junction unmatched. Germline CDR1 reads SGHDT; CDR2 reads YYEEEE. The CDR3 sequence: CASSLDRGAGYEQYF. The CDR3 region has the DNA TGTGCCAGCAGCTTGGACAGGGGCGCGGGCTACGAGCAGTACTTC.

The V gene is TRBV10-3, the J gene TRBJ1-2; D is possibly TRBD1 (6 bases). Trimming took 0 bases from V and 1 from J, leaving 12 bases between them. In germline, CDR1 is ENHRY, CDR2 SYGVKD. CDR3 length: 16 residues. The CDR3 sequence: CAISESVGGRNYGYTF. CDR3 nucleotide sequence: TGTGCCATCAGTGAGTCGGTCGGGGGGCGTAACTATGGCTACACCTTC.

In DNA, the CDR3 is TGTGCCAGCAGACCGGGACAGGGGGCAGGTCAGCCCCAGCATTTT. Protein: CASRPGQGAGQPQHF. This sequence joins TRBV6-4 and TRBJ1-5, with TRBD1 identical over 12 bases. The V gene end was trimmed by 6 bases and the J gene end by 6 bases; junction bases not matched to a gene: 6. The CDR3 extends over 15 amino acids. Germline V gene data show CDR1 as MRHNA and CDR2 as SNTAGT.

The gene calls are TRBV25-1 and TRBJ1-1; the match to TRBD1 covers 7 bases. CDR3 length: 12 residues. V gave up 8 bases and J gave up 3 bases; unmatched junction bases: 3. Germline-derived CDR1 and CDR2 are MGHDK and SYGVNS. The CDR3 spells CASQGGDTEAFF. CDR3 nucleotides: TGTGCCAGCCAGGGGGGTGACACTGAAGCTTTCTTT. Variable domain in full (rest from reference TRBV25-1 and TRBJ1-1): EADIYQTPRYLVIGTGKKITLECSQTMGHDKMYWYQQDPGMELHLIHYSYGVNSTEKGDLSSESTVSRIRTEHFPLTLESARPSHTSQYLCASQGGDTEAFFGQGTRLTVV.

J is TRBJ2-7 and V is TRBV9; 7 bases fit TRBD2. Trimming at V came to 3 bases and at J to 5 bases, leaving 11 bases not matched to a gene. Germline CDR1 reads SGDLS; CDR2 reads YYNGEE. The CDR3 length is 15 residues. CDR3 bases: TGTGCCAGCAGCGCCTTCGGCGGGAGCCCCCACGAGCAGTACTTC. Translated, it gives CASSAFGGSPHEQYF.

The chain combines TRBV18 with TRBJ2-5, with 8 bases identical to TRBD1. V lost 0 bases and J lost 11; bases outside the gene matches: 8. Looked up from germline, CDR1 is KGHSH and CDR2 is LQKENI. The CDR3 covers 14 residues. The CDR3 DNA reads as TGTGCCAGCTCACCACCTCGTACAGGGGGTGAGCAGTACTTC. This gives the protein CASSPPRTGGEQYF. Complete variable domain (other parts from reference TRBV18 and TRBJ2-5): NAGVMQNPRHLVRRRGQEARLRCSPMKGHSHVYWYRQLPEEGLKFMVYLQKENIIDESGMPKERFSAEFPKEGPSILRIQQVVRGDSAAYFCASSPPRTGGEQYFGPGTRLLVL.

V gene TRBV20-1 combines with J gene TRBJ1-3, with D unresolved. Between the trimmed V and J ends, which lost 6 bases and 4 bases, there was a span of 7 bases. This CDR3 has 11 residues. Per germline, CDR1 DFQATT and CDR2 SNEGSKA (reference sequence). The CDR3 coding sequence is TGCAGTGCCCCCCGGGGAAACACCATATATTTT. It encodes CSAPRGNTIYF.

This clone was recorded once. The V and J genes are TRBV6-6 and TRBJ1-5; maybe TRBD1 (6 bases). The germline V gene encodes CDR1 MNHNY and CDR2 SVGAGI (reference sequence). Trimming removed 5 bases from V and 9 bases from J, with 11 bases in between. CDR3 length equals 12 residues. The CDR3 coding sequence is TGTGCCAGCAGTCCACAGGGCCCGCCCCAGCATTTT. As protein: CASSPQGPPQHF.

This chain uses TRBV15 with TRBJ2-7; possible D gene TRBD1, 6 bases. This CDR3 is built from 14 residues. The V and J ends lost 0 bases and 2 bases respectively, with 8 bases between them. Germline V lookup: CDR1 LNHNV, CDR2 YYDKDF (reference sequence). CDR3 amino acids: CATSRESGAYEQYF. CDR3 coding DNA: TGTGCCACCAGCAGAGAATCAGGGGCCTACGAGCAGTACTTC.

This chain links TRBV10-3 with TRBJ1-5, with D possibly TRBD1 on 5 matching bases. Trimming shortened V by 3 bases and J by 0 bases, and 9 bases separated the two germline ends. Germline V CDR1 and CDR2: ENHRY, SYGVKD. This CDR3 region has 15 residues. The CDR3 bases are TGTGCCATCAGTGAAACAGGATATAGCAATCAGCCCCAGCATTTT. It is translated as CAISETGYSNQPQHF.

The chain combines TRBV5-1 with TRBJ2-2, with TRBD1 matching 9 bases. Germline V lookup: CDR1 SGHRS, CDR2 YFSETQ. The CDR3 is made up of 18 amino acids. The V segment lost 5 bases and the J segment 0 bases; nucleotides outside the gene matches: 11. The CDR3 DNA is TGCGCCAGCAGTCGGTCCCGGGACAGGGTACCGAACACCGGGGAGCTGTTTTTT. Amino acids: CASSRSRDRVPNTGELFF.

The chain is built from TRBV28 and TRBJ1-5; D is possibly TRBD1 (5 bases). CDR1 and CDR2 from the germline V gene are MDHEN and SYDVKM. The CDR3 loop spans 14 amino acids. The V end lost 2 bases, the J end lost 3 bases, and 8 bases lay between the germline ends. In DNA form, the CDR3 reads TGTGCCAGCAGTTTAGTGGGGGACAATCAGCCCCAGCATTTT. Protein sequence: CASSLVGDNQPQHF. Full variable domain (missing parts from reference TRBV28 and TRBJ1-5): DVKVTQSSRYLVKRTGEKVFLECVQDMDHENMFWYRQDPGLGLRLIYFSYDVKMKEKGDIPEGYSVSREKKERFSLILESASTNQTSMYLCASSLVGDNQPQHFGDGTRLSIL.

This rearrangement joins TRBV6-5 to TRBJ2-7; TRBD2 matches 8 bases. CDR1 and CDR2 from the germline V gene are MNHEY and SVGAGI. CDR3 size: 15 residues. V was pared by 0 bases and J by 1 base, with 2 bases of the junction left unmatched. As DNA, the CDR3 is TGTGCCAGCAGTTACTCGACTAGCGCATCCTACGAGCAGTACTTC. Translation gives CASSYSTSASYEQYF.

This chain joins TRBV19 and TRBJ1-1; D call uncertain. This CDR3 comprises 14 residues. The V end was cut by 1 base, the J end by 4 bases, with 10 bases between. Per the germline V gene, CDR1 is LNHDA and CDR2 is SQIVND (reference sequence). In DNA form, the CDR3 reads TGTGCCAGTAGTATAGGTGGTTATGGCACTGAAGCTTTCTTT. Protein product: CASSIGGYGTEAFF.

V gene TRBV13 combines with J gene TRBJ2-7; no reliable D call. The CDR3 contains 12 residues. Germline loops: CDR1 PRHDT, CDR2 FYEKMQ (reference sequence). The germline V and J ends were trimmed by 4 bases and 5 bases, with 9 bases remaining between them. The CDR3 bases are TGTGCCAGCAGCTCCGGTCAGCACGAGCAGTACTTC. Translated, it gives CASSSGQHEQYF.

This rearrangement joins TRBV18 to TRBJ1-1, with D maybe TRBD1 (6 bases). Germline lookup yields CDR1 KGHSH and CDR2 LQKENI. The CDR3 length is 15 residues. V lost 6 bases and J lost 1, with 15 bases in between. The CDR3 loop reads CASSLADSWNTEAFF. DNA for the CDR3: TGTGCCAGCTCCCTCGCGGACAGTTGGAACACTGAAGCTTTCTTT.